Below are 5 T cell receptor beta chains sequenced from a single sample in a study of vaccination and CD4 T cells after COVID-19. This sample's time point: late sampling 161 to 241 days after vaccination in three convalescent patients. TCRdb called the PCR reads again in MiXCR, with one record for every CDR3 protein. The table records 30,000 to 40,000 distinct CDR3 sequences, around 39% of them present only once. The sample consisted of CD4+ T cells from blood, taken about 7 months after SARS-CoV-2 vaccination. The origin of the receptors is a human donor who had recovered from COVID-19.

V and J are TRBV6-1 and TRBJ2-2; 10 bases are a match to TRBD1. With 6 bases clipped from V and 4 bases from J, the junction kept 8 bases outside the gene matches. The CDR3 is 16 residues long. Germline CDR1 and CDR2: MNHNS and SASEGT. CDR3 nucleotide sequence: TGTGCCAGCAGCCCGGTGACAGGGGGCAGCACCGGGGAGCTGTTTTTT. Translation gives CASSPVTGGSTGELFF.

The J gene is TRBJ2-5, the V gene TRBV20-1; maybe TRBD2 (5 bases). This CDR3 has 11 residues. Germline CDR1 and CDR2: DFQATT and SNEGSKA (reference sequence). The CDR3 spells CSFGEYETQYF. CDR3 nucleotide sequence: TGCAGCTTCGGGGAATATGAGACCCAGTACTTC.

This sequence joins TRBV27 and TRBJ2-7; D is perhaps TRBD1 (5 bases). CDR1 is MNHEY and CDR2 is SMNVEV in the germline V gene (reference sequence). V was pared by 2 bases and J by 6 bases, with 14 bases between. The CDR3 spans 14 residues. The CDR3 region is CASSLVGVRSEQYF. In DNA, the CDR3 is TGTGCCAGCAGTTTAGTAGGGGTTCGGTCCGAGCAGTACTTC.

CDR3 sequence reads: CASSGTRTGTSETYEQYF. The CDR3, as DNA: TGTGCCAGCAGCGGGACGCGGACCGGGACTAGCGAGACCTACGAGCAGTACTTC. The genes are TRBV7-9 and TRBJ2-7, with 10 bases identical to TRBD2. This CDR3 is 18 amino acids long. The J segment lost 2 bases and the V segment lost 5 bases, leaving 15 bases of the junction unmatched. CDR1 and CDR2 (germline): SEHNR, FQNEAQ (reference sequence).

The chain has TRBV6-1 and TRBJ2-4, with D perhaps TRBD2 (6 bases). The length of the CDR3 is 14 residues. Germline lookup yields CDR1 MNHNS and CDR2 SASEGT. The V end was cut by 7 bases, the J end by 4 bases, with 14 bases between. CDR3 DNA sequence: TGTGCCAGCAATCGTGCGGGGTCAAAAAACATTCAGTACTTC. This gives the protein CASNRAGSKNIQYF.